The 25 T cell receptor beta chains listed next were all sequenced from one sample in a study of T cell responses to AZD1222 COVID-19 vaccine. This table comes from immunoSEQ multiplex PCR, and its TCRdb copy is limited to in-frame clones, with some not included. This table has roughly 200,000 clones, approximately 92% appearing once. The material sequenced was peripheral blood, taken on day 0 of AZD1222 vaccination. These receptors originate from an adult in good health.

The chain joins TRBV19 to TRBJ1-1; tentatively, D is TRBD1 (6 bases). Trimming cost V 5 bases and J 2 bases, with 12 bases left between them. The CDR3 contains 14 residues. Germline V lookup: CDR1 LNHDA, CDR2 SQIVND (reference sequence). The CDR3 coding sequence is TGTGCCAGTAGTTGGACGGACAGTAACACTGAAGCTTTCTTT. Protein: CASSWTDSNTEAFF.

The V and J genes are TRBV5-6 and TRBJ2-7; tentative D call: TRBD1 (6 bases). The germline V and J ends were trimmed by 4 bases and 2 bases, with 16 bases remaining between them. Germline lookup yields CDR1 SGHDT and CDR2 YYEEEE. This CDR3 contains 15 residues. The CDR3 sequence: CASSRRDINPYEQYF. The DNA of the CDR3 is TGTGCCAGCAGCCGCCGGGACATTAACCCCTACGAGCAGTACTTC. The full variable domain, rest sourced from reference TRBV5-6 and TRBJ2-7, is DAGVTQSPTHLIKTRGQQVTLRCSPKSGHDTVSWYQQALGQGPQFIFQYYEEEERQRGNFPDRFSGHQFPNYSSELNVNALLLGDSALYLCASSRRDINPYEQYFGPGTRLTVT.

The chain links TRBV7-2 to TRBJ2-7; 10 bases are a match to TRBD2. The V and J ends lost 2 bases and 1 base, in that order; junction bases with no gene match: 5. The CDR3 is 16 amino acids. Per germline, CDR1 SGHTA and CDR2 FQGNSA. CDR3 sequence reads: CASSLLAGALSYEQYF. The CDR3 DNA is TGTGCCAGCAGCTTACTAGCGGGGGCCCTGTCCTACGAGCAGTACTTC.

This rearrangement joins TRBV5-1 to TRBJ1-4; D is undetermined. This CDR3 is built from 15 residues. CDR1 and CDR2 (germline): SGHRS, YFSETQ. Between the trimmed V and J ends, which lost 0 bases and 0 bases, there was a span of 6 bases. Here the CDR3 reads CASSLVAATNEKLFF. In nucleotides, the CDR3 is TGCGCCAGCAGCTTGGTGGCTGCAACTAATGAAAAACTGTTTTTT.

The chain uses TRBV18 and TRBJ2-2; D may be TRBD1 (5 bases). V lost 1 base and J lost 4, with 16 bases in between. Germline V gene data show CDR1 as KGHSH and CDR2 as LQKENI. The CDR3 runs to 17 residues. The CDR3 is CASSPRGTTGFTGELFF. The CDR3 bases are TGTGCCAGCTCACCACGGGGAACAACAGGCTTCACCGGGGAGCTGTTTTTT.

This clone was counted a single time. The rearrangement links TRBV6-1 to TRBJ1-1; 9 positions match TRBD1. The germline CDR1 and CDR2 sequences are MNHNS and SASEGT. The CDR3 spans 17 residues. The ends lost 4 bases at V and 0 bases at J; junction bases unmatched: 9. In DNA, the CDR3 is TGTGCCAGCAGTGTTGGACAGGGGCTGGACATGAACACTGAAGCTTTCTTT. This gives the protein CASSVGQGLDMNTEAFF.

This clone has just a few counts. The rearrangement uses TRBV19 and TRBJ1-2; D not resolved. The CDR3 totals 11 residues. Trimming left V 8 bases short and J 2 bases short, with 6 bases between. Germline V CDR1 and CDR2: LNHDA, SQIVND (reference sequence). The CDR3 loop reads CASSINYGYTF. The CDR3 DNA reads TGTGCCAGTTCTATCAACTATGGCTACACCTTC.

In its sample, this clone was seen once. The rearrangement joins TRBV24-1 to TRBJ2-5; tentatively, D is TRBD2 (5 bases). From germline, CDR1 is KGHDR and CDR2 SFDVKD. The CDR3 is 14 residues long. Trimming stripped 9 bases from V and 1 base from J, with 14 bases between. DNA for the CDR3: TGTGCCACCGGTTCAGCCCTAGCCCAAGAGACCCAGTACTTC. It yields the protein CATGSALAQETQYF.

The chain carries TRBV12-3 or TRBV12-4 and TRBJ1-1; D not certain. The V end was cut by 3 bases, the J end by 7 bases, with 12 bases between. The CDR3 extends over 13 amino acids. The CDR3 is CASSFAGFLEAFF. The CDR3 DNA reads as TGTGCCAGCAGTTTTGCAGGCTTTCTTGAAGCTTTCTTT.

The J gene is TRBJ1-1, the V gene TRBV7-3; possibly TRBD1 for D (6 bases). V was trimmed by 4 bases and J by 1 base, leaving 10 bases between them. The CDR3 covers 14 residues. In germline, CDR1 is SGHTA, CDR2 FQGTGA. CDR3 DNA: TGTGCCAGCAGCTACCAGGGGCAGAACACTGAAGCTTTCTTT. The encoded protein is CASSYQGQNTEAFF.

A word on this clone: The germline gene is not matched at one end of the junction; a read error may be the cause. This chain uses TRBV7-9 with TRBJ1-1; the D gene is possibly TRBD1 (5 bases). The CDR3 loop spans 13 amino acids. Germline-derived CDR1 and CDR2 are SEHNR and FQNEAQ (reference sequence). The CDR3 is CASTLSQGGEAFF. DNA for the CDR3: TGTGCCAGCACCTTAAGCCAGGGCGGTGAAGCTTTCTTT.

J is TRBJ1-1 and V is TRBV9, with D possibly TRBD1 on 6 matching bases. V gave up 3 bases and J gave up 5 bases, with 23 bases separating them. Germline CDR1 SGDLS, CDR2 YYNGEE. This CDR3 has 17 residues. CDR3 in DNA: TGTGCCAGCAGCGCCCATTCACCCCCGGGACACGAGACTGAAGCTTTCTTT. Protein product: CASSAHSPPGHETEAFF.

The CDR3 protein is CASSFTTGMNTEAFF. CDR3 DNA sequence: TGCGCCAGCAGCTTCACGACAGGGATGAACACTGAAGCTTTCTTT. The V and J genes are TRBV5-1 and TRBJ1-1; 7 nucleotides agree with TRBD1. J was trimmed by 0 bases and V by 2 bases; bases with no gene match: 4. The CDR3 is 15 amino acids. Germline CDR1 reads SGHRS; CDR2 reads YFSETQ.

In its sample, this clone was seen once. V usage is TRBV19 and J usage is TRBJ1-4, with unresolved D. V was cut by 5 bases and J by 0 bases, with 7 bases left in between. This CDR3 is built from 14 residues. Germline V gene sequence: CDR1 LNHDA, CDR2 SQIVND (reference sequence). CDR3 sequence: CASSDTATNEKLFF. DNA for the CDR3: TGTGCCAGTAGTGATACAGCAACTAATGAAAAACTGTTTTTT.

V and J are TRBV19 and TRBJ1-2; 10 bases are a match to TRBD1. Germline assignment: CDR1 LNHDA and CDR2 SQIVND (reference sequence). There are 18 residues in the CDR3. The V segment lost 3 bases and the J segment 3 bases; nucleotides outside the gene matches: 13. CDR3 in DNA: TGTGCCAGTAGTATGGAAGGGCTTCGGACAGGGGGAGACTATGGCTACACCTTC. Encoded protein: CASSMEGLRTGGDYGYTF.

The chain is built from TRBV5-6 and TRBJ1-5; no definite D call. This CDR3 region has 14 residues. Looked up from germline, CDR1 is SGHDT and CDR2 is YYEEEE. V shed 1 base and J shed 0 bases, with 5 bases lying between them. CDR3 in amino acids: CASSLRPSNQPQHF. The CDR3 DNA is TGTGCCAGCAGCTTGAGGCCTAGCAATCAGCCCCAGCATTTT.

This chain connects TRBV7-6 to TRBJ1-4, with 7 bases lining up with TRBD1. The CDR3 runs to 15 residues. With 5 bases clipped from V and 3 bases from J, the junction kept 6 bases outside the gene matches. Germline assignment: CDR1 SGHVS and CDR2 FNYEAQ. CDR3 protein: CASSPRQGSNEKLFF. The CDR3 bases are TGTGCCAGCAGCCCGAGACAGGGTTCTAATGAAAAACTGTTTTTT. The complete variable domain, with remaining parts taken from reference TRBV7-6 and TRBJ1-4, reads GAGVSQSPRYKVTKRGQDVALRCDPISGHVSLYWYRQALGQGPEFLTYFNYEAQQDKSGLPNDRFSAERPEGSISTLTIQRTEQRDSAMYRCASSPRQGSNEKLFFGSGTQLSVL.

The genes are TRBV7-9 and TRBJ1-6; 8 nucleotides align to TRBD1. This CDR3 spans 16 amino acids. Germline trimming cut 6 bases from V and 7 bases from J; bases unmatched to any gene: 11. Germline CDR1 is SEHNR and CDR2 is FQNEAQ (reference sequence). The CDR3 DNA is TGTGCCAGCAGGCCGACAGGGGATGCCTCGAATTCACCCCTCCACTTT. The encoded protein is CASRPTGDASNSPLHF.

This clone has just one count. V gene TRBV2 combines with J gene TRBJ1-6; TRBD1 might be the D (5 bases). The CDR3 totals 13 residues. From germline, CDR1 is SNHLY and CDR2 FYNNEI. With 6 bases removed from V and 10 bases from J, the gap between germline ends came to 13 bases. The CDR3, as DNA: TGTGCCAGCAGCGGGGGGTATGGCTCACCCCTCCACTTT. Translating gives CASSGGYGSPLHF.

This sequence joins TRBV6-5 and TRBJ2-7; tentative D call: TRBD1 (6 bases). The CDR3 totals 12 residues. Germline CDR1 reads MNHEY; CDR2 reads SVGAGI. Trimming shortened V by 6 bases and J by 6 bases, and 12 bases separated the two germline ends. The CDR3 here is CASRGAPGEQYF. CDR3 DNA: TGTGCCAGCAGGGGGGCCCCGGGCGAGCAGTACTTC.

This clone was seen only once. The chain recombines TRBV6-1 with TRBJ1-2, with unresolved D. The CDR3 sequence is 13 residues long. Trimming removed 2 bases at V and 8 bases at J, with 12 bases between. The V gene's germline CDR1 is MNHNS and CDR2 SASEGT. CDR3 sequence (DNA): TGTGCCAGCAGTGAAATCGGCACACGAGGCTACACCTTC. Translating it yields CASSEIGTRGYTF.

This sequence joins TRBV5-1 and TRBJ1-2; TRBD1 is a possible D gene (6 bases). V was pared by 3 bases and J by 2 bases, with 11 bases between. Per the germline V gene, CDR1 is SGHRS and CDR2 is YFSETQ. The CDR3 totals 14 residues. The CDR3 DNA reads as TGCGCCAGCAGCTCCCTAACAGGGAACTATGGCTACACCTTC. It is translated as CASSSLTGNYGYTF.

The chain carries TRBV6-6 and TRBJ1-4; 7 bases are a match to TRBD1. The junction had 11 bases not matched to a gene; V was cut back by 5 bases and J by 8 bases. Per the germline V gene, CDR1 is MNHNY and CDR2 is SVGAGI (reference sequence). The CDR3 sequence is 15 residues long. CDR3 protein: CASSRLRDRSEKLFF. CDR3 coding DNA: TGTGCCAGCAGTCGCCTCCGGGACAGAAGCGAAAAACTGTTTTTT.

The rearrangement uses TRBV27 and TRBJ1-4; the D is unclear. The CDR3 has 13 amino acids. Germline assignment: CDR1 MNHEY and CDR2 SMNVEV (reference sequence). The V end lost 5 bases, the J end lost 8 bases, and 12 bases lay between the germline ends. In DNA, the CDR3 is TGTGCCAGCAGTGGTAGGGTGAAGGAAAAACTGTTTTTT. Its translation: CASSGRVKEKLFF.

This clone was observed a few times. Other DNA sequences in this specimen translate into the identical CDR3. The chain recombines TRBV28 with TRBJ1-6; the D is unclear. Germline V gene lookup returns CDR1 MDHEN and CDR2 SYDVKM. V was cut by 3 bases and J by 7 bases, with 10 bases left in between. The CDR3 extends over 14 amino acids. CDR3 region: CASSFFRQNSPLHF. CDR3 nucleotide sequence: TGTGCCAGCAGTTTTTTTAGGCAGAATTCACCCCTCCACTTT. The variable domain in full, with the rest retrieved from reference TRBV28 and TRBJ1-6, is DVKVTQSSRYLVKRTGEKVFLECVQDMDHENMFWYRQDPGLGLRLIYFSYDVKMKEKGDIPEGYSVSREKKERFSLILESASTNQTSMYLCASSFFRQNSPLHFGNGTRLTVT.